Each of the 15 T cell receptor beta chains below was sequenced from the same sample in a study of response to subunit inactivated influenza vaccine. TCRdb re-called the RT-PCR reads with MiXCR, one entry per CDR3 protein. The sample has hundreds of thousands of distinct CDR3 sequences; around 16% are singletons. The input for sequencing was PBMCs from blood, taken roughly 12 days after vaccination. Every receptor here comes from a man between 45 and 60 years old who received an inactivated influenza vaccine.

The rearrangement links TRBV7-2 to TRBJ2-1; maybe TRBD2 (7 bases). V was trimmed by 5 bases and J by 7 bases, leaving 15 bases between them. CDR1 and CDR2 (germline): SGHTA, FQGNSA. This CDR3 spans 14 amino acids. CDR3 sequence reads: CASSPWEGGNEQFF. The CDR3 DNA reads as TGTGCCAGCAGCCCCTGGGAGGGGGGGAATGAGCAGTTCTTC.

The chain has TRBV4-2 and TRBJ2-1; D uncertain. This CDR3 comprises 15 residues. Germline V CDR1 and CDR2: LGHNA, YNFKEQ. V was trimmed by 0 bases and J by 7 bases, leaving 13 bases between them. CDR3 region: CASSQDPPRANEQFF. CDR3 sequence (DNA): TGTGCCAGCAGCCAAGATCCTCCTAGGGCGAATGAGCAGTTCTTC.

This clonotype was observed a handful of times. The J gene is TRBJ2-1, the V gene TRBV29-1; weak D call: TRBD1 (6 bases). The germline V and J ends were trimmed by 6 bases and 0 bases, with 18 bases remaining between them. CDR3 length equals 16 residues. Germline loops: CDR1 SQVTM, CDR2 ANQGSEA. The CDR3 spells CSVDYRAQSSYNEQFF. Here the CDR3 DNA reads TGCAGCGTAGACTACAGGGCCCAGAGCTCCTACAATGAGCAGTTCTTC.

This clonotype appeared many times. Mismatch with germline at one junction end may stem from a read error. Here the CDR3 DNA reads TGTGCCAGCAGTTTCGCGGAGACCCAGTACTTC. Translation: CASSFAETQYF. This chain uses TRBV5-1 with TRBJ2-5; no clear D. This CDR3 is 11 amino acids long. Germline CDR1 reads SGHRS; CDR2 reads YFSETQ. Looking up the rest from reference TRBV5-1 and TRBJ2-5 gives the full variable domain: KAGVTQTPRYLIKTRGQQVTLSCSPISGHRSVSWYQQTPGQGLQFLFEYFSETQRNKGNFPGRFSGRQFSNSRSEMNVSTLELGDSALYLCASSFAETQYFGPGTRLLVL.

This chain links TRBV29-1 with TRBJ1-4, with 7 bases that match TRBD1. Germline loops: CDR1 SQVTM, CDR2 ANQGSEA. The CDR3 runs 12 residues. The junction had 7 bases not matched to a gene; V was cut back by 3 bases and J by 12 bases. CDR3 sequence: CSVDRGARELFF. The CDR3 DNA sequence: TGCAGCGTTGACAGGGGGGCTAGGGAACTGTTTTTT.

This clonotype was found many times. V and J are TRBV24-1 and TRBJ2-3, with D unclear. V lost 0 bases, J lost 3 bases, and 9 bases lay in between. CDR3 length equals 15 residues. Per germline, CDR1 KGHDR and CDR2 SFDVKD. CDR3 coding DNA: TGTGCCACCAGTGATTTGGACCGACCTACAGATACGCAGTATTTT. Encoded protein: CATSDLDRPTDTQYF.

The chain's CDR3 is CASSRDGSIYEQYF. CDR3 coding DNA: TGCGCCAGCAGCAGGGACGGTTCAATTTACGAGCAGTACTTC. The V call is TRBV5-1, the J call TRBJ2-7; D is tentatively TRBD1 or TRBD2 (5 bases each). The CDR3 covers 14 residues. Trimming shortened V by 4 bases and J by 4 bases, and 15 bases separated the two germline ends. In germline, CDR1 is SGHRS, CDR2 YFSETQ.

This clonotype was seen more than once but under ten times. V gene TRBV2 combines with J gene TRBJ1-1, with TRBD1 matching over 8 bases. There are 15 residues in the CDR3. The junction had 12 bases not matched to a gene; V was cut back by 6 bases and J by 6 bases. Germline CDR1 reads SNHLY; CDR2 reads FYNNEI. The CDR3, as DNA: TGTGCCAGCAGCCGCCGACAGGGGCAGGGCGCTGAAGCTTTCTTT. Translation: CASSRRQGQGAEAFF.

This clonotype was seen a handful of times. For the CDR3, the DNA is TGCGCCAGCAGCCAAGCTCTATGGGATACGCAGTATTTT. It is translated as CASSQALWDTQYF. The genes are TRBV4-3 and TRBJ2-3; no firm D call. In germline, CDR1 is LGHNA, CDR2 YSLEER. The CDR3 runs to 13 residues. The germline V and J ends were trimmed by 1 base and 6 bases, with 8 bases remaining between them.

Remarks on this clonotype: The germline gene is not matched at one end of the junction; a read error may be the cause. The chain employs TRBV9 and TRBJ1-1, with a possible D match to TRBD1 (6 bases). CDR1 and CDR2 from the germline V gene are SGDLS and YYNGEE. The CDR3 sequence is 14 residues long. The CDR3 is CAGSKIGGGTEAFF. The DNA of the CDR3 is TGTGCCGGCAGCAAGATCGGGGGGGGCACAGAAGCTTTCTTT. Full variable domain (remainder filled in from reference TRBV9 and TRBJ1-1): DSGVTQTPKHLITATGQRVTLRCSPRSGDLSVYWYQQSLDQGLQFLIQYYNGEERAKGNILERFSAQQFPDLHSELNLSSLELGDSALYFCAGSKIGGGTEAFFGQGTRLTVV.

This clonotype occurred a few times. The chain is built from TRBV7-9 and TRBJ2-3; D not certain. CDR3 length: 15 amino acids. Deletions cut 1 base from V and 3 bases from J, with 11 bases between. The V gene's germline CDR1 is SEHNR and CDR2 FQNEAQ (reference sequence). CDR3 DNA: TGTGCCAGCAGCTTAGTTATGGGCCCGACAGATACGCAGTATTTT. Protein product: CASSLVMGPTDTQYF.

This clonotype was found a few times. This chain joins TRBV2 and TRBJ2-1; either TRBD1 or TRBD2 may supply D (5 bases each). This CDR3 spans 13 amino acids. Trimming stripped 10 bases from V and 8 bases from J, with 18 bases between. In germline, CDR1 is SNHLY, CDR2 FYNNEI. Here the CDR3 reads CANSGTALHEQFF. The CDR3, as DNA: TGTGCCAACTCTGGGACGGCCCTCCATGAGCAGTTCTTC.

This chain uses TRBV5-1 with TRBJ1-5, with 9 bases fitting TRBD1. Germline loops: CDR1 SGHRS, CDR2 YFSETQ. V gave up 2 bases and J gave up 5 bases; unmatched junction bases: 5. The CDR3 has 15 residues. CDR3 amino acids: CASSFGTGIDQPQHF. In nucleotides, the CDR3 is TGCGCCAGCAGCTTCGGGACAGGGATAGATCAGCCCCAGCATTTT.

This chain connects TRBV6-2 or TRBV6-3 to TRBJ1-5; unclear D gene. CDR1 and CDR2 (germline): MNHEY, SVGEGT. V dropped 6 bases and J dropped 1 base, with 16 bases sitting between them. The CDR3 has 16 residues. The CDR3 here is CASRRGSLWSNQPQHF. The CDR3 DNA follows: TGTGCCAGCAGACGCGGGTCTTTATGGAGCAATCAGCCCCAGCATTTT.

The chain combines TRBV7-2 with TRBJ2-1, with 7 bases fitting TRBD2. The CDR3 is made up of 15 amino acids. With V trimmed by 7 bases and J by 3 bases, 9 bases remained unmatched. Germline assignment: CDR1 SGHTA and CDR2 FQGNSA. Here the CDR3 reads CASTPGGGYYNEQFF. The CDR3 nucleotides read TGTGCCAGCACCCCTGGGGGGGGATACTACAATGAGCAGTTCTTC.